This T cell receptor beta chain was captured in a study of PD-L1 blockade in urothelial cancer. At the level of the study: Atezolizumab therapy began for patients in the mid-2010s, dosed at 1,200 mg intravenously every 3 weeks. Male patients with bladder-origin urothelial cancer numbered most of the 29. Before enrollment, 0 to 3 chemotherapy regimens had been given to patients.

This table comes from immunoSEQ multiplex PCR, and its TCRdb copy is limited to in-frame clones, with some not included. The sample lists roughly 50,000 clones, 77% occurring once. Each patient gave between 1 and 8 samples of peripheral blood mononuclear cells, which were collected pretreatment and during treatment. This clone was detected only a few times. This receptor was taken from a man between 65 and 85 years old with urothelial cancer. Sequenced material: PBMCs, taken around atezolizumab (anti-PD-L1) treatment.

The CDR3 DNA is TGTGCCAGTAGTATTTCAGCGACCGTTCCTGGCGAGCAGTACTTC. Translation: CASSISATVPGEQYF. V usage is TRBV19 and J usage is TRBJ2-7; no reliable D call. Trimming removed 3 bases at V and 6 bases at J, with 18 bases between. The CDR3 has 15 amino acids. Germline V lookup: CDR1 LNHDA, CDR2 SQIVND (reference sequence).